The rows below give T cell receptor beta chains drawn from one sample of a study of blood T cell repertoires in COVID-19. TCRdb's table, derived via immunoSEQ multiplex PCR, lists solely in-frame clones and lacks some. This sample has about 200,000 clones; approximately 86% occur once, and the top ten carry 3% to 4.5%. The sequenced sample was PBMCs or T cells enriched from blood (not recorded which). The receptors stem from a woman aged 40 to 50 with acute COVID-19. The CDR3 runs from the conserved cysteine through the conserved F or W. The D gene is left open where the match is weak. The size entry is marked missing in some rows and otherwise reads once, few, many or a size class.

TGTGCCAGCAGCTATGGACAGGAGCAAGAGACCCAGTACTTC,CASSYGQEQETQYF,.,TRBD1,TRBV9,TRBJ2-5
TGTGCCAGCTCACCCTCTACTGGAAACACCATATATTTT,CASSPSTGNTIYF,once,.,TRBV18,TRBJ1-3
TGTGCCAGTAGTATAAGGCGCGGGGGGACAGGGGTACCTAAGGAGACCCAGTACTTC,CASSIRRGGTGVPKETQYF,.,TRBD1,TRBV19,TRBJ2-5
TGTGCCAGCTCACCACAGAACAGGGACAATGAAAAACTGTTTTTT,CASSPQNRDNEKLFF,.,.,TRBV18,TRBJ1-4
TGTGCCAGCAGTTTACCGAGGGCCCTTCAGTACTTC,CASSLPRALQYF,.,.,TRBV28,TRBJ2-4
TGTGCCAGCAGCAATGAGGTCTCTGGAAACACCATATATTTT,CASSNEVSGNTIYF,once,.,TRBV11-2,TRBJ1-3
TGCGCCAGCAGAGGGGGACTCCTAGCGGGTAGTGAGCAGTTCTTC,CASRGGLLAGSEQFF,.,TRBD2,TRBV4-1,TRBJ2-1
TGTGCCACCAGCAGAGCCCTTAGCGGGAGGGGGGACACCGGGGAGCTGTTTTTT,CATSRALSGRGDTGELFF,.,TRBD2,TRBV15,TRBJ2-2
TGTGCCAGCAGCTTCCCGGGACAGGCAAATTCACCCCTCCACTTT,CASSFPGQANSPLHF,.,TRBD1,TRBV5-5,TRBJ1-6
TGTGCCAGCAGTTCTAGCGGGCTTGGATTCGGCGATGAGCAGTTCTTC,CASSSSGLGFGDEQFF,once,TRBD2,TRBV28,TRBJ2-1
TGTGCCAGCAGGGAGGAAAAACTGTTTTTT,CASREEKLFF,few,.,TRBV2,TRBJ1-4
TGTGCCAGCAGCTTGGCTCAGGGTGGAACTGAAGCTTTCTTT,CASSLAQGGTEAFF,.,.,TRBV5-4,TRBJ1-1
TGTGCCAGTAGTAGATCCGGGACAGGGAAGACTGAAGCTTTCTTT,CASSRSGTGKTEAFF,.,TRBD1,TRBV19,TRBJ1-1
TGCAGCGTCATGACTAGCGGAGTGACAGATACGCAGTATTTT,CSVMTSGVTDTQYF,.,TRBD2,TRBV29-1,TRBJ2-3
TGTGCCAGCAGTGAGCCCCGGTGGCTAGCTCGGAAGTACGAGCAGTACTTC,CASSEPRWLARKYEQYF,.,.,TRBV25-1,TRBJ2-7
TGCAGCGTTCTGGACAGGGGGCTCGGCACTGAAGCTTTCTTT,CSVLDRGLGTEAFF,.,TRBD1,TRBV29-1,TRBJ1-1